This T cell receptor beta chain was sequenced during a study of shared clonotypes between healthy human individuals. This clone appeared once. Method: immunoSEQ multiplex PCR; TCRdb's copy keeps in-frame clones and lacks some. The table lists roughly 810,000 clones, roughly 96% of them singletons. The naive CD8 fraction comprised CD45RO-negative cells positively selected for CCR7 and excluded terminally differentiated effector memory CD45RA+ cells. From germline, CDR1 is MDHEN and CDR2 SYDVKM. The CDR3 contains 16 residues. V shed 5 bases, J shed 6 bases, and the junction held 10 bases outside the gene matches.

Sequencing input: naive CD8+ T cells sorted from blood. This chain links TRBV28 with TRBJ2-1; 10 bases line up with TRBD1. The TCR sequence derives from a man aged 30 to 45 in good health. The CDR3 here is CASSAPGTGESNEQFF. In nucleotides, the CDR3 is TGTGCCAGCAGTGCCCCGGGGACAGGGGAAAGCAATGAGCAGTTCTTC.